This entry is about one T cell receptor beta chain. The antigen it recognizes is unknown. It has no much larger one-base neighbor in the sample; base qualities were not kept. Library generation was performed with the immunoSEQ multiplex PCR assay. The original pipeline was this. A statistical classification framework was built to diagnose cytomegalovirus status from the catalog of TCR beta chain sequences. This immuneACCESS table, as held by TCRdb, lists in-frame sequences with V and J called but not all clones. Of the missing ones, under half trace to an unresolved V gene in checked studies; the others have no known cause. That table supplies the V and J calls and clone size; D and trimming were determined from the DNA. The sample data list about 73,000 clones, and roughly 95% of these were observed just once. 3% to 3.5% of the sample is taken by the ten largest. The data belong to a study of cytomegalovirus exposure and HLA in healthy donors (dated by TCRdb to the late 2010s). For context, the study as a whole: According to a later analysis, the 120 or so validation repertoires were produced on the same platform as the 600 to 850 repertoires of the first cohort. High-throughput TCR immunosequencing, statistical association of individual TCRs with disease status, and machine learning were combined to predict cytomegalovirus infection status. The study was designed to test whether signatures of past pathogen exposure could be identified by cataloging public T cell receptors. In addition to the first cohort of 666 subjects, a separate validation cohort of 120 different subjects was used. Here is what the overall study found, with its caveats: The classifier was reported to diagnose cytomegalovirus status with high specificity and sensitivity in both the original cohort and the validation cohort. While some public TCRs were present in many individuals, most TCR sequences turned up only very rarely across donors. The study gave a list of around 170 TCR beta chains associated with cytomegalovirus. The authors suggested that the approach could potentially be extended to other disease states and immunological phenotypes. Subsequent analysis determined that TCRs grouped into clusters in the first cohort also showed a tendency toward co-occurrence across the roughly 120 validation repertoires, and approximately 94% of cluster scores exceeded 0. Three of the identified cytomegalovirus-associated TCR beta chains were confirmed in vitro to be specific for cytomegalovirus antigens. The validation cohort had no HLA typing available for a later analysis, so co-occurrence within that cohort was assessed over all 120 or so repertoires.

The donors belonged to the validation cohort of under 150 subjects, which was separate from the approximately 700-subject first cohort. Taken from the germline V gene, the CDR1 and CDR2 loops are SGHRS and YFSETQ. Reading from cysteine to phenylalanine, the CDR3 counts 16 amino acids. The kept DNA is CDR3 alone, 48 bases in frame from the first base. V trim: 2 bases; J trim: 1 base; unmatched bases: 4. The rearranged chain carries TRBV5-1 and TRBJ2-3, with 10 middle bases fitting TRBD1. The sequenced sample consisted of PBMCs. The clonotype comes from a young man in good health and CMV-seronegative. The base sequence is TGCGCCAGCAGCTTTACCGGGACAGGGGGCACAGATACGCAGTATTTT. Translation gives CASSFTGTGGTDTQYF.